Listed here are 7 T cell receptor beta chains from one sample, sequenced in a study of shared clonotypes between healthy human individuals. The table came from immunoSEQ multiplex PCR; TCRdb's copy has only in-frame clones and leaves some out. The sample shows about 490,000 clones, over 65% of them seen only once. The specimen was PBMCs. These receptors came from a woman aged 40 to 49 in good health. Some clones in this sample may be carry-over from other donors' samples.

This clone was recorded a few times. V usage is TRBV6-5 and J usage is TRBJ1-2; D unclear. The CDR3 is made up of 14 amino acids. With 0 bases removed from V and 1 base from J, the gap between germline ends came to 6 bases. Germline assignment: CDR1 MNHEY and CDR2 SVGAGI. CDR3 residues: CASSYSRNNYGYTF. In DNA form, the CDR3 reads TGTGCCAGCAGTTACTCGAGAAATAACTATGGCTACACCTTC.

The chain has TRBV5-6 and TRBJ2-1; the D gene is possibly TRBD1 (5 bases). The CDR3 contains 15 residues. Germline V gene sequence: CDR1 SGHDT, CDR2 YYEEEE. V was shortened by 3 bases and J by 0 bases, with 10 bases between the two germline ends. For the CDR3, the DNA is TGTGCCAGCAGCTCAGACGACAGCTCCTACAATGAGCAGTTCTTC. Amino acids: CASSSDDSSYNEQFF.

The DNA of the CDR3 is TGTGCCAGCAGCTTAGACCTAGGCAGGGGCTCCTACGAGCAGTACTTC. Translating it yields CASSLDLGRGSYEQYF. The rearrangement links TRBV7-8 to TRBJ2-7, with a weak D call TRBD1 (6 bases). This CDR3 region has 16 residues. The germline gives CDR1 SGHVS, CDR2 FQNEAQ. Trimming cost V 1 base and J 0 bases, with 13 bases left between them. The variable domain in full, completed from reference TRBV7-8 and TRBJ2-7, reads GAGVSQSPRYKVAKRGQDVALRCDPISGHVSLFWYQQALGQGPEFLTYFQNEAQLDKSGLPSDRFFAERPEGSVSTLKIQRTQQEDSAVYLCASSLDLGRGSYEQYFGPGTRLTVT.

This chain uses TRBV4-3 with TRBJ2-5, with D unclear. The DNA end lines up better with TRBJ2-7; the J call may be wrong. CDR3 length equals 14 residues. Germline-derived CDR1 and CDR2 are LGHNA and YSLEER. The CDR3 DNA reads TGCGCCAGCAGCCAAGATAGGAGAAACTACGAGCAGTACTTC. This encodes CASSQDRRNYEQYF.

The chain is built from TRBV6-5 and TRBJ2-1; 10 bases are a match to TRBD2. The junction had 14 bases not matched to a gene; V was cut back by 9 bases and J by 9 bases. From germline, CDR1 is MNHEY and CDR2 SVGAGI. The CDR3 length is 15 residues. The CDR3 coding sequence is TGTGCCAGTAACGGCGGGCTAGCGGGAGTTGGTGAGCAGTTCTTC. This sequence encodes CASNGGLAGVGEQFF.

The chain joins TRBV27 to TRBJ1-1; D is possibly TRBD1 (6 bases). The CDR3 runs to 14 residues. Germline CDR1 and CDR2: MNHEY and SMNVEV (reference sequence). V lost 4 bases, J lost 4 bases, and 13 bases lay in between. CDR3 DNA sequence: TGTGCCAGCAGTTCAAAGATCAGGGGCACTGAAGCTTTCTTT. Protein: CASSSKIRGTEAFF.

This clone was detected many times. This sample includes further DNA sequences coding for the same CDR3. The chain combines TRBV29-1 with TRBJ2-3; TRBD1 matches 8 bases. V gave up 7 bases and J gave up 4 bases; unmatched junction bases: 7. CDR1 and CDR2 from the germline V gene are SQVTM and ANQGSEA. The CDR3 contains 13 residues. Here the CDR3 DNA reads TGCAGCGCAAACGGACAGGGACCAGATACGCAGTATTTT. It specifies CSANGQGPDTQYF.